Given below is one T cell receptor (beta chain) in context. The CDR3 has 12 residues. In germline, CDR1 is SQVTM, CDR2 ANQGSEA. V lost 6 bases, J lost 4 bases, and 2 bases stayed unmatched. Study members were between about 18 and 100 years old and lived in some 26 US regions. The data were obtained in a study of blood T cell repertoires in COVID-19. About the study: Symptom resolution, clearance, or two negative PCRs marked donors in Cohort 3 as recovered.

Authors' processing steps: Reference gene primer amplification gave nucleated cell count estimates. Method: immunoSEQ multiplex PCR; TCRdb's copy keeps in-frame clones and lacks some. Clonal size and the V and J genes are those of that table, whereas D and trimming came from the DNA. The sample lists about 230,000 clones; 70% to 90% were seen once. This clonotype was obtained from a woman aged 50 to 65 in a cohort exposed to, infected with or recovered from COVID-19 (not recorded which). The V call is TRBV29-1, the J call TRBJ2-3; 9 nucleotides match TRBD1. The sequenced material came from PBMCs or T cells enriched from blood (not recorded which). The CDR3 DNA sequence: TGCAGCGTAGGGACAGGGTCAGATACGCAGTATTTT. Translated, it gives CSVGTGSDTQYF.